The rows below give T cell receptor beta chains drawn from one sample of a study of radiotherapy plus CTLA-4 blockade in lung cancer. Produced via immunoSEQ multiplex PCR; TCRdb's table is partial and in-frame only. The sample has about 39,000 clones, 75% to 80% seen once. The specimen comprised peripheral blood, sampled from a patient treated with radiotherapy plus ipilimumab. Source of these receptors: a human donor with non-small cell lung cancer that progressed on radiotherapy plus ipilimumab. Each CDR3 is given with its conserved first and last residue. Fields, in order: clone size, CDR3 length, J gene, V gene, D gene, CDR3 DNA, CDR3 protein. A D gene is named only where the DNA matches it firmly. Only part of the rows carry a size: once, few, many, or a class if the clone is expanded.

size: NA
length: 15
J: TRBJ1-5
V: TRBV4-2
D: TRBD1
DNA: TGTGCCAGCAGCCAAGCGACAGGGTTCCATCAGCCCCAGCATTTT
CDR3: CASSQATGFHQPQHF

size: NA
length: 13
J: TRBJ1-4
V: TRBV18
D: NA
DNA: TGTGCCAGCTCACCAGGGGAGCGGGAAAAACTGTTTTTT
CDR3: CASSPGEREKLFF

size: NA
length: 15
J: TRBJ1-3
V: TRBV15
D: NA
DNA: TGTGCCACCAGCAGGGACAGACTCTCTGGAAACACCATATATTTT
CDR3: CATSRDRLSGNTIYF

size: NA
length: 14
J: TRBJ2-5
V: TRBV19
D: NA
DNA: TGTGCCAGTCGGCGGGACTCCCCCTGGGGGACCCAGTACTTC
CDR3: CASRRDSPWGTQYF

size: NA
length: 13
J: TRBJ1-4
V: TRBV25-1
D: TRBD1
DNA: TGTGCCAGCGGGGACAGGGTTGGCGAAAAACTGTTTTTT
CDR3: CASGDRVGEKLFF

size: NA
length: 18
J: TRBJ2-2
V: TRBV4-3
D: NA
DNA: TGCGCCAGCAGCCAAGAATTGGTGCAGGCCCGAAACACCGGGGAGCTGTTTTTT
CDR3: CASSQELVQARNTGELFF

size: once
length: 15
J: TRBJ2-5
V: TRBV7-3
D: NA
DNA: TGTGCCAGCAGCGCGCTCGATAGTCCTCGGGAGACCCAGTACTTC
CDR3: CASSALDSPRETQYF

size: few
length: 16
J: TRBJ2-3
V: TRBV2
D: TRBD2
DNA: TGTGCCAGCAGTGAGGGCTTGACTAGCGGGGGGGCCCCGCAGTATTTT
CDR3: CASSEGLTSGGAPQYF

size: NA
length: 14
J: TRBJ1-2
V: TRBV6-6
D: TRBD1
DNA: TGTGCCAGCAGTAACACATTAAAGGACAGGGAAAGATCCTTC
CDR3: CASSNTLKDRERSF

size: NA
length: 14
J: TRBJ2-5
V: TRBV5-1
D: NA
DNA: TGCGCCAGCAGCCGGGACTTGCCCCAAGAGACCCAGTACTTC
CDR3: CASSRDLPQETQYF

size: NA
length: 16
J: TRBJ2-7
V: TRBV7-9
D: NA
DNA: TGTGCCAGCAGCCCCCGGGGAATCGTTCGAGCCTACGAGCAGTACTTC
CDR3: CASSPRGIVRAYEQYF

size: NA
length: 12
J: TRBJ1-1
V: TRBV29-1
D: NA
DNA: TGCAGCGTTGTTGGCCGGAACACTGAAGCTTTCTTT
CDR3: CSVVGRNTEAFF

size: NA
length: 15
J: TRBJ1-6
V: TRBV9
D: TRBD1
DNA: TGTGCCAGCAGCGCAATAACAGGGGGCCTTTCACCCCTCCACTTT
CDR3: CASSAITGGLSPLHF

size: NA
length: 14
J: TRBJ2-7
V: TRBV21-1
D: NA
DNA: TGTGCCAGCAGCAACCCAGGACAGGGGGACGAGCAGTACTTC
CDR3: CASSNPGQGDEQYF

size: once
length: 14
J: TRBJ1-1
V: TRBV2
D: NA
DNA: TGTGCCAGCAGTGAGGGGGACTGGAACACTGAAGCTTTCTTT
CDR3: CASSEGDWNTEAFF

size: NA
length: 15
J: TRBJ2-5
V: TRBV11-2
D: TRBD1
DNA: TGTGCCAGCAGCTTAGACAGGGGGCCCCTTGCGACCCAGTACTTC
CDR3: CASSLDRGPLATQYF

size: NA
length: 15
J: TRBJ1-1
V: TRBV7-9
D: TRBD1
DNA: TGTGCCAGCAGTCCTGACAGGGAGATGAACACTGAAGCTTTCTTT
CDR3: CASSPDREMNTEAFF

size: NA
length: 17
J: TRBJ2-1
V: TRBV7-8
D: TRBD2
DNA: TGTGCCAGCAGCCCCAGGGTCGGGGCGGGGGGGCGCAATGAGCAGTTCTTC
CDR3: CASSPRVGAGGRNEQFF

size: NA
length: 15
J: TRBJ2-7
V: TRBV7-9
D: NA
DNA: TGTGCCAGCAGCTTAAGTCAACCGGGACACTACGAGCAGTACTTC
CDR3: CASSLSQPGHYEQYF

size: NA
length: 13
J: TRBJ1-5
V: TRBV4-2
D: NA
DNA: TGTGCCAGCAGCCAAGCACGGGATCAGCCCCAGCATTTT
CDR3: CASSQARDQPQHF

size: NA
length: 15
J: TRBJ2-3
V: TRBV11-2
D: TRBD2
DNA: TGTGCCAGCAGCGAACTAGCGGCCCGCACAGATACGCAGTATTTT
CDR3: CASSELAARTDTQYF

size: NA
length: 16
J: TRBJ1-3
V: TRBV6-1
D: NA
DNA: TGTGCCAGCAGTGAATTACAGGGCAGCTCTGGAAACACCATATATTTT
CDR3: CASSELQGSSGNTIYF

size: NA
length: 13
J: TRBJ2-7
V: TRBV5-6
D: TRBD1
DNA: TGTGCCAGCAGCTGGGGACAGGGCTACGAGCAGTACTTC
CDR3: CASSWGQGYEQYF

size: NA
length: 16
J: TRBJ2-7
V: TRBV4-3
D: NA
DNA: TGCGCCAGCAGCCAAGAGGTAGGGGGGGCTATGCACGAGCAGTACTTC
CDR3: CASSQEVGGAMHEQYF

size: NA
length: 14
J: TRBJ2-7
V: TRBV7-2
D: NA
DNA: TGTGCCAGCAGCTTAAAACAGGCCTCCTACGAGCAGTACTTC
CDR3: CASSLKQASYEQYF

size: NA
length: 17
J: TRBJ1-3
V: TRBV29-1
D: TRBD1
DNA: TGCAGCGTTGAAAATTATGGAAGAGGGGGCGGTGGAAACACCATATATTTT
CDR3: CSVENYGRGGGGNTIYF

size: few
length: 15
J: TRBJ1-2
V: TRBV2
D: TRBD1
DNA: TGTGCCAGCAGGGGCCTACAGGGGGACGGACGTGGCTACACCTTC
CDR3: CASRGLQGDGRGYTF

size: NA
length: 15
J: TRBJ2-3
V: TRBV11-2
D: TRBD1
DNA: TGTGCCAGCAGCTTCGGGACAGGGAGCACAGATACGCAGTATTTT
CDR3: CASSFGTGSTDTQYF

size: NA
length: 16
J: TRBJ2-1
V: TRBV7-2
D: TRBD2
DNA: TGTGCCAGCAGCTCCTCCCGCGGGAGCTCCTACAATGAGCAGTTCTTC
CDR3: CASSSSRGSSYNEQFF

size: NA
length: 16
J: TRBJ1-2
V: TRBV6-5
D: NA
DNA: TGTGCCAGCAGTTACTCGGTCCCGGTAGCTAACTATGGCTACACCTTC
CDR3: CASSYSVPVANYGYTF

size: NA
length: 16
J: TRBJ1-4
V: TRBV25-1
D: NA
DNA: TGTGCCAGCAGTGAAGCGGGGGGGCTCGTAAATGAAAAACTGTTTTTT
CDR3: CASSEAGGLVNEKLFF

size: few
length: 15
J: TRBJ1-1
V: TRBV13
D: NA
DNA: TGTGCCAGCAGCTCCCGACAGGATTTGGACACTGAAGCTTTCTTT
CDR3: CASSSRQDLDTEAFF

size: few
length: 17
J: TRBJ1-3
V: TRBV7-2
D: TRBD1
DNA: TGTGCCAGCAGCCCCGGGCTGGGACAGGGGTCAGGAAACACCATATATTTT
CDR3: CASSPGLGQGSGNTIYF

size: once
length: 15
J: TRBJ1-1
V: TRBV4-2
D: NA
DNA: TGTGCCAGCAGCCAGGTGGACACCTCGAACACTGAAGCTTTCTTT
CDR3: CASSQVDTSNTEAFF

size: NA
length: 13
J: TRBJ1-2
V: TRBV18
D: NA
DNA: TGTGCCAGCTCTCAGGGTGAGAACTATGGCTACACCTTC
CDR3: CASSQGENYGYTF

size: NA
length: 14
J: TRBJ1-1
V: TRBV6-5
D: TRBD1
DNA: TGTGCCAGCAGTTCCAGGGGGTGGAACACTGAAGCTTTCTTT
CDR3: CASSSRGWNTEAFF

size: NA
length: 15
J: TRBJ2-2
V: TRBV18
D: NA
DNA: TGTGCCAGCTCACCAGGGGCCGTTGGCACCGGGGAGCTGTTTTTT
CDR3: CASSPGAVGTGELFF

size: NA
length: 16
J: TRBJ1-3
V: TRBV10-2
D: NA
DNA: TGCGCCAGCAGTGATCAGTGGTTTTTCTCTGGAAACACCATATATTTT
CDR3: CASSDQWFFSGNTIYF

size: NA
length: 16
J: TRBJ2-3
V: TRBV5-6
D: TRBD1
DNA: TGTGCCAGCAGCTTGGGGGTGACAGGGGGCACAGATACGCAGTATTTT
CDR3: CASSLGVTGGTDTQYF

size: NA
length: 13
J: TRBJ2-5
V: TRBV7-9
D: NA
DNA: TGTGCCAGCAGCTCCCAAGGGGGAGAGACCCAGTACTTC
CDR3: CASSSQGGETQYF

size: NA
length: 13
J: TRBJ1-2
V: TRBV9
D: NA
DNA: TGTGCCAGCAGCGGAACAACAGGGTATGGCTACACCTTC
CDR3: CASSGTTGYGYTF

size: NA
length: 15
J: TRBJ2-5
V: TRBV7-3
D: NA
DNA: TGTGCCAGCAGCTCATACCCCGGACACACCGAGACCCAGTACTTC
CDR3: CASSSYPGHTETQYF

size: NA
length: 12
J: TRBJ1-2
V: TRBV7-3
D: NA
DNA: TGTGCCAGCAGCTCCCCCGGTTATGGCTACACCTTC
CDR3: CASSSPGYGYTF

size: NA
length: 16
J: TRBJ2-1
V: TRBV6-6
D: TRBD1
DNA: TGTGCCAGCAGTATACAGGGGCTCTCCGCCTACAATGAGCAGTTCTTC
CDR3: CASSIQGLSAYNEQFF

size: NA
length: 14
J: TRBJ1-2
V: TRBV5-1
D: TRBD1
DNA: TGCGCCAGCAGCACGGGACAGGGTCCGGATGGCTACACCTTC
CDR3: CASSTGQGPDGYTF

size: NA
length: 14
J: TRBJ1-5
V: TRBV12-5
D: NA
DNA: TGTGCTAGTGGTTTTCAGGGGTACGGTCAGCCCCAGCATTTT
CDR3: CASGFQGYGQPQHF

size: NA
length: 14
J: TRBJ2-7
V: TRBV7-2
D: TRBD1
DNA: TGTGCCAGCAGGGCCGGGACAGGGTTTCGCGAGCAGTACTTC
CDR3: CASRAGTGFREQYF

size: NA
length: 11
J: TRBJ1-1
V: TRBV29-1
D: NA
DNA: TGCAGCACCCCGCGGGGTACTGAAGCTTTCTTT
CDR3: CSTPRGTEAFF

size: NA
length: 15
J: TRBJ2-3
V: TRBV19
D: NA
DNA: TGTGCCACCCAAAGGGGGGGGCCGCGCACAGATACGCAGTATTTT
CDR3: CATQRGGPRTDTQYF

size: NA
length: 14
J: TRBJ2-7
V: TRBV9
D: TRBD1
DNA: TGTGCCAGCAGCTTGGGACAGGGCTCCTACGAGCAGTACTTC
CDR3: CASSLGQGSYEQYF

size: NA
length: 13
J: TRBJ1-6
V: TRBV2
D: TRBD1
DNA: TGTGCCAGCACCGGGACAGTTAATTCACCCCTCCACTTT
CDR3: CASTGTVNSPLHF

size: NA
length: 13
J: TRBJ2-7
V: TRBV6-5
D: NA
DNA: TGTGCCAGCAGTTGGCACTATACCTACGAGCAGTACTTC
CDR3: CASSWHYTYEQYF

size: NA
length: 11
J: TRBJ2-5
V: TRBV2
D: NA
DNA: TGTGCCAGCAGAAACGGGGAGACCCAGTACTTC
CDR3: CASRNGETQYF

size: NA
length: 14
J: TRBJ2-4
V: TRBV5-1
D: TRBD1
DNA: TGCGCCAGCAGACGGGACAGTGGCCAAAACATTCAGTACTTC
CDR3: CASRRDSGQNIQYF